This T cell receptor (beta chain) was documented in a study of blood T cells in healthy people across ages. The study, taken as a whole, reports: With donor CMV status unknown, expanded clonotype changes were possibly confounded.

The CDR3 covers 17 residues. V gave up 2 bases and J gave up 3 bases; unmatched junction bases: 12. CDR1 is DFQATT, CDR2 SNEGSKA, per germline (reference sequence). Worth noting for this clonotype: Its antigen is unknown.

With a J-beta primer mix and a sample-barcoded 5' primer, a second PCR ran 7 to 11 cycles. TCRdb reprocessed the 5' RACE reads with MiXCR, giving one entry per CDR3 protein. This sample has around 1.5 million distinct CDR3 sequences, with 55% to 75% found just once. Source material: blood. The chain couples TRBV20-1 to TRBJ2-3; 9 bases match TRBD2. The clonotype originates from a man between 18 and 35 years old in good health. In nucleotides, the CDR3 is TGCAGTGCTAGAAATTCCCCGCTAGCGGGGACTACAGATACGCAGTATTTT. This sequence encodes CSARNSPLAGTTDTQYF.